One and the same sample provided the 5 T cell receptor beta chains below, sequenced in a study of blood T cells in healthy people across ages (dated by TCRdb to between 2015 and 2017). The library was produced with 5' RACE. The reads were generated on an Illumina HiSeq 2500. A second about 7 to 11 cycle PCR used a sample-barcoded 5' primer and a J-beta primer mix. TCRdb reworked the public reads: Q25 trimming with fastp, MiXCR clone assembly, productive beta chains retained. Duplicate CDR3 protein sequences are folded into a single record with the most common DNA and genes. The sample data list more than 700,000 distinct CDR3 sequences, and 53% of these were observed just once. Under 50% of the sample comes from the top ten. Sequencing was performed on blood. The origin of the receptors is a man at least 80 years old in good health.

This clonotype was observed a handful of times. The V call is TRBV24-1, the J call TRBJ2-1; perhaps D is TRBD1 or TRBD2 (5 bases each). This CDR3 spans 16 amino acids. Germline V lookup: CDR1 KGHDR, CDR2 SFDVKD. V dropped 5 bases and J dropped 6 bases, with 19 bases sitting between them. CDR3 in DNA: TGTGCCACCAGTGGAACGGGGCGGACGACGCGCAATGAGCAGTTCTTC. It translates to CATSGTGRTTRNEQFF.

The J gene is TRBJ2-3, the V gene TRBV9; possibly TRBD2 for D (6 bases). Trimming removed 0 bases at V and 0 bases at J, with 11 bases between. Germline CDR1 SGDLS, CDR2 YYNGEE. CDR3 length equals 16 residues. The CDR3 region is CASSVGGGTSTDTQYF. CDR3 DNA: TGTGCCAGCAGCGTAGGCGGCGGGACTAGCACAGATACGCAGTATTTT.

This clonotype was picked up a small number of times. V usage is TRBV7-2 and J usage is TRBJ2-7; no definite D call. Trimming pared 7 bases from V and 0 bases from J, leaving 13 bases between. Germline V lookup: CDR1 SGHTA, CDR2 FQGNSA. This CDR3 contains 14 residues. CDR3 loop: CASTPGSRSYEQYF. The CDR3 DNA reads TGTGCCAGCACCCCAGGCTCCCGCTCCTACGAGCAGTACTTC.

The chain employs TRBV3-1 and TRBJ1-2; no firm D call. Germline V CDR1 and CDR2: LGHDT, YNNKEL (reference sequence). V was clipped by 4 bases and J by 3 bases, with 12 bases between them. There are 14 residues in the CDR3. The CDR3 loop reads CASSLPDTDYGYTF. The CDR3 DNA sequence: TGTGCCAGCAGCCTACCAGACACCGACTATGGCTACACCTTC.

This clonotype came up a few times. J is TRBJ2-4 and V is TRBV3-1, with D perhaps matching TRBD1 (6 bases). The J call may be in error: the DNA end matches TRBJ2-7 better. There are 14 residues in the CDR3. Germline V CDR1 and CDR2: LGHDT, YNNKEL (reference sequence). CDR3 residues: CASRSTGQTYEQYF. The CDR3, as DNA: TGTGCCAGCAGGTCAACGGGACAAACCTACGAGCAGTACTTC.